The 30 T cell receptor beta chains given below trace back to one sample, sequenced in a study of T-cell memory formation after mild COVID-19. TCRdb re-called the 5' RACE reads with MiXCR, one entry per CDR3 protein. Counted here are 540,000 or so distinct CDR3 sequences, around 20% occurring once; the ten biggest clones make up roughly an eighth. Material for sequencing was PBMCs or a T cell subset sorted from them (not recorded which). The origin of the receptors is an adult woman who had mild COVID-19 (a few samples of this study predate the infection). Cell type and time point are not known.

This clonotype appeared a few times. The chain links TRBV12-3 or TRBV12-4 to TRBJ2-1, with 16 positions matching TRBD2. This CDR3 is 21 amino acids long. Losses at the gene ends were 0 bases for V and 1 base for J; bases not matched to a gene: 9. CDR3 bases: TGTGCCAGCAGTTTAGCGCTGGGGGGGACTAGCGGGAGGGTTTCCTACAATGAGCAGTTCTTC. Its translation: CASSLALGGTSGRVSYNEQFF.

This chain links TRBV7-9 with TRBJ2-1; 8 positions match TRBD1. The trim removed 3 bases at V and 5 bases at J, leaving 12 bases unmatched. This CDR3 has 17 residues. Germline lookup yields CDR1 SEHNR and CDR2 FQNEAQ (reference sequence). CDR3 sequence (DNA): TGTGCCAGCAGCTTTTATGGGAGACAGGGGAAGGACAATGAGCAGTTCTTC. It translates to CASSFYGRQGKDNEQFF.

The CDR3 here is CASSPLGQGTDTQYF. The CDR3 DNA reads as TGTGCCAGCAGCCCGCTGGGACAGGGCACAGATACGCAGTATTTT. The genes are TRBV14 and TRBJ2-3; 8 bases map to TRBD1. The CDR3 loop spans 15 amino acids. The germline gives CDR1 SGHDN, CDR2 FVKESK. V gave up 4 bases and J gave up 1 base; unmatched junction bases: 4.

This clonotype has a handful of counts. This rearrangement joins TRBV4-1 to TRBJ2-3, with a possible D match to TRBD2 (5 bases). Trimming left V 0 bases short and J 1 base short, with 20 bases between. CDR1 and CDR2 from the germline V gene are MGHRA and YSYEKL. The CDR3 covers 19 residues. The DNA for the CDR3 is TGCGCCAGCAGCCAAGAAGGAGCAGCGGTGGGTATGGGCACAGATACGCAGTATTTT. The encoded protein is CASSQEGAAVGMGTDTQYF.

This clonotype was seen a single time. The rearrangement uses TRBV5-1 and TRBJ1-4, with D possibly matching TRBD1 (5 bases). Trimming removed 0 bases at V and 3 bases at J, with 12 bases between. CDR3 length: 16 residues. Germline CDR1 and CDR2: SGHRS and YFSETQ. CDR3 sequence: CASSLGAGSANEKLFF. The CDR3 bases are TGCGCCAGCAGCTTGGGGGCAGGGTCGGCTAATGAAAAACTGTTTTTT. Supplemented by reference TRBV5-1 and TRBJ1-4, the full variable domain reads KAGVTQTPRYLIKTRGQQVTLSCSPISGHRSVSWYQQTPGQGLQFLFEYFSETQRNKGNFPGRFSGRQFSNSRSEMNVSTLELGDSALYLCASSLGAGSANEKLFFGSGTQLSVL.

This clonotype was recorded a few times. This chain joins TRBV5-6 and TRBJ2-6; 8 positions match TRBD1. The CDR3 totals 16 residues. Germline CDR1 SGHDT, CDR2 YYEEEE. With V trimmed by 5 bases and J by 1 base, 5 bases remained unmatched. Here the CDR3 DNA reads TGTGCCAGCAGTGTCCGACAGGGGTCTGGGGCCAACGTCCTGACTTTC. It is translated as CASSVRQGSGANVLTF.

The CDR3 nucleotides are TGCGCCAGCAGCCAAGAGTCCCCGGGGAGCTCCTACAATGAGCAGTTCTTC. It specifies CASSQESPGSSYNEQFF. J is TRBJ2-1 and V is TRBV4-3, with a possible D match to TRBD2 (5 bases). Trimming left V 0 bases short and J 0 bases short, with 12 bases between. In germline, CDR1 is LGHNA, CDR2 YSLEER. The CDR3 consists of 17 residues.

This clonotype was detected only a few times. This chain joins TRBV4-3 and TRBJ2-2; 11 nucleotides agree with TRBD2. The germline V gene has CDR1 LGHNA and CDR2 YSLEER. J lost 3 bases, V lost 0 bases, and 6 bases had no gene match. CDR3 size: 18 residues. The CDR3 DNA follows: TGCGCCAGCAGCCAAGATTATAGCGGGAGGGCCCACACCGGGGAGCTGTTTTTT. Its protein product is CASSQDYSGRAHTGELFF.

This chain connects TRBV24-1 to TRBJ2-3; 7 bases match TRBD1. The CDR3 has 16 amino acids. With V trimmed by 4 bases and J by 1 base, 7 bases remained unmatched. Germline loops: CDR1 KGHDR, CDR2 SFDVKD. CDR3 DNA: TGTGCCACCAGTGACCGGGACCAGGGGGGCACAGATACGCAGTATTTT. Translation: CATSDRDQGGTDTQYF.

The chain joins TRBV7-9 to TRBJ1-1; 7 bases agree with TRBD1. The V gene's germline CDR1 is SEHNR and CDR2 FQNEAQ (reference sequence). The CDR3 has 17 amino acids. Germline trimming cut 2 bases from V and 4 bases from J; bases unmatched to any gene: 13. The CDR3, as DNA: TGTGCCAGCAGCTTACCCGGACAGGCGGCTTTGGGCACTGAAGCTTTCTTT. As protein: CASSLPGQAALGTEAFF.

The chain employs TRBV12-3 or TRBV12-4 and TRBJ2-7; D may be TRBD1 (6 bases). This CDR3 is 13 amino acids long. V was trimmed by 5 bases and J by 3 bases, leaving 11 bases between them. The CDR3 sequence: CASSQDSFYEQYF. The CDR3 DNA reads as TGTGCCAGCAGTCAGGACAGCTTCTACGAGCAGTACTTC.

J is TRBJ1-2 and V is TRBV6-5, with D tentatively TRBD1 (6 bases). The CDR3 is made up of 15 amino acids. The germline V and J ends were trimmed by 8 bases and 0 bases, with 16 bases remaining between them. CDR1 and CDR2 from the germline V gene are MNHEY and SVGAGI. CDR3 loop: CASASRGSTNYGYTF. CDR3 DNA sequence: TGTGCCAGCGCTTCGAGGGGGTCAACTAACTATGGCTACACCTTC.

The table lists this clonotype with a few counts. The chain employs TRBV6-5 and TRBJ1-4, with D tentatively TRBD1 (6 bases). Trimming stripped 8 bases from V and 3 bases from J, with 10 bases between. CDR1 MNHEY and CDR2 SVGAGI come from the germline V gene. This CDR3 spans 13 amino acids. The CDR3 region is CASRSGANEKLFF. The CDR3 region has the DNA TGTGCCAGCCGGTCAGGGGCTAATGAAAAACTGTTTTTT.

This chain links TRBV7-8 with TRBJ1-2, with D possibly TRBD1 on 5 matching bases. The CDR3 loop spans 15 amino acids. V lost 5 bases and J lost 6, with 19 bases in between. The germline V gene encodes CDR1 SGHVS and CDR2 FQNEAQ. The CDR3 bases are TGTGCCAGCAGCCTCTGGGGGGACCTAAAGGATGGCTACACCTTC. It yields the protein CASSLWGDLKDGYTF.

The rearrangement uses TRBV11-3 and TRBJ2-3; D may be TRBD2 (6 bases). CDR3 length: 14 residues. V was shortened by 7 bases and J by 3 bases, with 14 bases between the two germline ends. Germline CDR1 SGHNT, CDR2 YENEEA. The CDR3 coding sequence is TGTGCCAGCACCCTCGGGGGACCAACAGATACGCAGTATTTT. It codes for CASTLGGPTDTQYF. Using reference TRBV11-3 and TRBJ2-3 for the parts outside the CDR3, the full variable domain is EAGVVQSPRYKIIEKKQPVAFWCNPISGHNTLYWYLQNLGQGPELLIRYENEEAVDDSQLPKDRFSAERLKGVDSTLKIQPAELGDSAVYLCASTLGGPTDTQYFGPGTRLTVL.

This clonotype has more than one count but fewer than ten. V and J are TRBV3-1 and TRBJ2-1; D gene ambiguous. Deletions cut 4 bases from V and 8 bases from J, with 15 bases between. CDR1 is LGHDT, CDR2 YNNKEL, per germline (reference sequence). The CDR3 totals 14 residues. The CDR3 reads CASSPRWKGDEQFF. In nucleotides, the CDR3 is TGTGCCAGCAGCCCGCGTTGGAAAGGCGATGAGCAGTTCTTC.

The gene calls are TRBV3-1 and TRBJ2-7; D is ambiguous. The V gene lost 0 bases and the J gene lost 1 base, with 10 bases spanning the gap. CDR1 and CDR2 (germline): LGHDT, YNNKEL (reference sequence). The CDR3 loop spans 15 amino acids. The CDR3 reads CASSQDYRRSYEQYF. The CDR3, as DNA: TGTGCCAGCAGCCAAGATTATAGGCGATCCTACGAGCAGTACTTC.

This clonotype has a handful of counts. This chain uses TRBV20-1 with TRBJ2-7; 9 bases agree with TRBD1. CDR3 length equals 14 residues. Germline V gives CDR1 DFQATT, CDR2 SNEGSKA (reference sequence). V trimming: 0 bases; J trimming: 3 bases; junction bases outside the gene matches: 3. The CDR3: CSARDATGGYEQYF. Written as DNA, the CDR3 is TGCAGTGCTAGAGATGCGACAGGGGGCTACGAGCAGTACTTC.

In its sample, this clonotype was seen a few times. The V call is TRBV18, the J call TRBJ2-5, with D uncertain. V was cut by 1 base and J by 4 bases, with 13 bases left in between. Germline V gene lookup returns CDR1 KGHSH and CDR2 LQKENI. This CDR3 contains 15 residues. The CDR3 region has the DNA TGTGCCAGCTCACCACGGACGACCTCCGGAGAGACCCAGTACTTC. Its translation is CASSPRTTSGETQYF.

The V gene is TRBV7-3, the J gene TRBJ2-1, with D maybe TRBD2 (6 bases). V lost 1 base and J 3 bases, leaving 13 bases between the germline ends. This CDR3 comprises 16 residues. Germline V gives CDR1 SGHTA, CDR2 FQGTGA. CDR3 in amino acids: CASSLMVGSGYNEQFF. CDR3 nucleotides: TGTGCCAGCAGCTTAATGGTCGGGAGCGGCTACAATGAGCAGTTCTTC. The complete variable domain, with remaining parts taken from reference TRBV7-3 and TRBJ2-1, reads GAGVSQTPSNKVTEKGKYVELRCDPISGHTALYWYRQSLGQGPEFLIYFQGTGAADDSGLPNDRFFAVRPEGSVSTLKIQRTERGDSAVYLCASSLMVGSGYNEQFFGPGTRLTVL.

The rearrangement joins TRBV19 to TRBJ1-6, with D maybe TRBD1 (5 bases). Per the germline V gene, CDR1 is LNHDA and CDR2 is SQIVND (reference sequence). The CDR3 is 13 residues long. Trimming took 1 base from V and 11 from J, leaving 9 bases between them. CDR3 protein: CASSIVGEPPLHF. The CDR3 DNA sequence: TGTGCCAGTAGTATAGTAGGGGAACCACCCCTCCACTTT.

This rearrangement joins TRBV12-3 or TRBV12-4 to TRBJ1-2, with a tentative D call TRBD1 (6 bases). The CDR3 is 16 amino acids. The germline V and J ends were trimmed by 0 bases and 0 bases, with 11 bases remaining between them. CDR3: CASSLAVAGANYGYTF. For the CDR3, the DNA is TGTGCCAGCAGTTTAGCGGTGGCAGGGGCTAACTATGGCTACACCTTC.

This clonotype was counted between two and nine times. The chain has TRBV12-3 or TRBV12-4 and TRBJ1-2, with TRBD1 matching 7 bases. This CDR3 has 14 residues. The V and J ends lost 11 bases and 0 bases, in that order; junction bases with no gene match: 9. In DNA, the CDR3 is TGTGCCGGAAGGGACAGCCCTTCTAACTATGGCTACACCTTC. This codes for CAGRDSPSNYGYTF.

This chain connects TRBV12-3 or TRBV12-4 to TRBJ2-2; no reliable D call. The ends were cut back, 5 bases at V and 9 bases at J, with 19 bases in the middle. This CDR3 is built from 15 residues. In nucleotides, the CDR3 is TGTGCCAGCAGTCTACCGGGCCAGAGGTACCGGGAGCTGTTTTTT. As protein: CASSLPGQRYRELFF.

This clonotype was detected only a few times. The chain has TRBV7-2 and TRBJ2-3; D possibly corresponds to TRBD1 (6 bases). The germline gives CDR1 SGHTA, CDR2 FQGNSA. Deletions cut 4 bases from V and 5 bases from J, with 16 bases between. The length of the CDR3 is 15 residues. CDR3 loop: CASSSGGRRVDTQYF. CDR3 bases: TGTGCCAGCAGCTCTGGGGGCCGACGAGTAGATACGCAGTATTTT.

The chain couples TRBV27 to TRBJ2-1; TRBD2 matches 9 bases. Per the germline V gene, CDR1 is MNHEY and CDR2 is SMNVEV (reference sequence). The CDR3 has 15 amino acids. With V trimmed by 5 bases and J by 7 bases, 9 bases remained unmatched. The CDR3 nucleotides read TGTGCCAGCAGTCCGCGACTAGCGGATACGAATGAGCAGTTCTTC. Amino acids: CASSPRLADTNEQFF.

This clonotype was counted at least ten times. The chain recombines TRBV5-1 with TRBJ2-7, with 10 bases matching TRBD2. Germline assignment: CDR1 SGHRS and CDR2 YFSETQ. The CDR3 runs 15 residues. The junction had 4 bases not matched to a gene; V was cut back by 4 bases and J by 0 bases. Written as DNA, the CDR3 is TGCGCCAGCAGCAGGACTAGCGGATCCTCCTACGAGCAGTACTTC. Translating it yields CASSRTSGSSYEQYF.

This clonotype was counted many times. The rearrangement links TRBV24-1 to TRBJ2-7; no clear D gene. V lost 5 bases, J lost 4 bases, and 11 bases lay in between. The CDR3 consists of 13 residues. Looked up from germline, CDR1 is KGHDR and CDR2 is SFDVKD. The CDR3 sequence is CATSVPDPYEQYF. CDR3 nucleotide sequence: TGTGCCACCAGTGTTCCAGACCCTTACGAGCAGTACTTC.

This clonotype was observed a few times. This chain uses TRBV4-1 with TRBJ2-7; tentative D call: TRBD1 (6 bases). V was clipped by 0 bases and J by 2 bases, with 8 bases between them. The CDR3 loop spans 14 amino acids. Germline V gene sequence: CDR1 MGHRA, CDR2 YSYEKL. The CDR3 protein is CASSQDRGAYEQYF. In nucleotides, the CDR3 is TGCGCCAGCAGCCAAGACAGGGGAGCCTACGAGCAGTACTTC.

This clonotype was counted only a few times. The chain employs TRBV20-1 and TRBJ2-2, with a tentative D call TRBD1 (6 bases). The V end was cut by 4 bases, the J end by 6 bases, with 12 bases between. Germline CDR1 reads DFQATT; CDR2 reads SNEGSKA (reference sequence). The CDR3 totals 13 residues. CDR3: CSATGVVAGELFF. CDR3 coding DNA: TGCAGTGCTACAGGGGTGGTGGCCGGGGAGCTGTTTTTT.